The 17 T cell receptor beta chains reported below all come from one sample, sequenced in a study of Graves' ophthalmopathy and Graves' hyperthyroidism. TCR beta CDR3 amplification used RNA transcripts. HTBI primers were employed in first-round RT-PCR, then a second-round multiplex PCR followed. Using its own MiXCR run on the multiplex PCR reads, TCRdb lists one record per CDR3 protein. The table includes about 480,000 distinct CDR3 sequences, about 15% detected once. The sequenced material came from blood. All receptors derive from a woman in her twenties or thirties with Graves' ophthalmopathy.

This clonotype was counted many times. The V call is TRBV28, the J call TRBJ2-5; 8 nucleotides align to TRBD1. J was trimmed by 2 bases and V by 2 bases; bases with no gene match: 4. There are 15 residues in the CDR3. Germline-derived CDR1 and CDR2 are MDHEN and SYDVKM. The chain's CDR3 is CASSLGRQGQETQYF. The CDR3, as DNA: TGTGCCAGCAGTTTAGGGCGACAGGGGCAAGAGACCCAGTACTTC.

This chain links TRBV28 with TRBJ1-2; D may be TRBD1 (6 bases). CDR3 length: 16 amino acids. Germline-derived CDR1 and CDR2 are MDHEN and SYDVKM. The V end was cut by 6 bases, the J end by 1 base, with 18 bases between. CDR3 region: CASSPSVTGFNYGYTF. CDR3 in DNA: TGTGCCAGCAGCCCCTCGGTCACAGGGTTTAACTATGGCTACACCTTC.

This clonotype was found many times. V gene TRBV11-2 combines with J gene TRBJ1-2; no clear D. This CDR3 comprises 14 residues. Trimming took off 0 bases at V and 4 bases at J, with 9 bases between the two ends. Germline V lookup: CDR1 SGHAT, CDR2 FQNNGV. The CDR3 coding sequence is TGTGCCAGCAGCTTAGAACCGAGCGGCTATGGCTACACCTTC. It yields the protein CASSLEPSGYGYTF.

The V call is TRBV11-2, the J call TRBJ2-5; perhaps TRBD1 as D (5 bases). CDR1 is SGHAT, CDR2 FQNNGV, per germline. There are 12 residues in the CDR3. V was cut by 8 bases and J by 4 bases, with 11 bases left in between. CDR3 in amino acids: CASGHDGETQYF. In nucleotides, the CDR3 is TGTGCCAGCGGACATGATGGAGAGACCCAGTACTTC.

In its sample, this clonotype was seen many times. This chain connects TRBV12-3 or TRBV12-4 to TRBJ1-5; 8 bases are shared with TRBD1. The CDR3 runs to 16 residues. The J segment lost 5 bases and the V segment lost 4 bases, leaving 10 bases of the junction unmatched. The CDR3 DNA follows: TGTGCCAGCAGTTCCGGGGGGCAGGGGGCATATCAGCCCCAGCATTTT. Protein sequence: CASSSGGQGAYQPQHF.

This clonotype was observed at least ten times. The chain combines TRBV7-9 with TRBJ2-2, with 12 bases that match TRBD2. Trimming at V came to 4 bases and at J to 7 bases, leaving 1 base not matched to a gene. CDR3 size: 14 residues. Germline V gives CDR1 SEHNR, CDR2 FQNEAQ (reference sequence). CDR3 sequence reads: CASSWGLAGGELFF. The CDR3 nucleotides read TGTGCCAGCAGCTGGGGACTAGCGGGCGGGGAGCTGTTTTTT.

At least ten counts were recorded for this clonotype. At one boundary the junction diverges from the germline segment, which might be a read error. This chain links TRBV6-1 with TRBJ2-7; D uncertain. The CDR3 spans 15 residues. Germline assignment: CDR1 MNHNS and CDR2 SASEGT. CDR3 DNA sequence: TGTGCCAGCAGTGAAAGGGATGGCGCCTCCGACGAGCAGTACTTC. Translated: CASSERDGASDEQYF.

Comment on this clonotype: Given a much more abundant clone one base away, this may be a read error. The CDR3 nucleotides read TGTGCCGCGGGACACGGAGCTGGATACACCATATATTTT. Amino acid sequence: CAAGHGAGYTIYF. The rearrangement links TRBV3-1 to TRBJ1-3, with D perhaps matching TRBD1 (6 bases). This CDR3 is built from 13 residues. Germline loops: CDR1 LGHDT, CDR2 YNNKEL (reference sequence).

This clonotype was counted ten times or more. The chain uses TRBV6-4 and TRBJ2-2, with D perhaps assigned TRBD1 or TRBD2 (5 bases each). The CDR3 totals 17 residues. Germline values: CDR1 MRHNA, CDR2 SNTAGT. Trimming pared 7 bases from V and 0 bases from J, leaving 18 bases between. CDR3 bases: TGTGCCAGCAACCCCAGACGGGGCCTGTCGAACACCGGGGAGCTGTTTTTT. Protein sequence: CASNPRRGLSNTGELFF.

This clonotype has more than one count but fewer than ten. A much larger clone lies one base from this, so it may be a read error. V and J are TRBV7-8 and TRBJ2-5; unclear D gene. From germline, CDR1 is SGHVS and CDR2 FQNEAQ. The CDR3 loop spans 15 amino acids. The CDR3 loop is CASSLGSTQKETKYF. The CDR3 nucleotides are TGTGCCAGCAGCTTGGGATCCACCCAAAAAGAGACCAAGTACTTC.

This clonotype has ten or more counts. The chain carries TRBV6-1 and TRBJ1-2; D is ambiguous. The CDR3 is made up of 13 amino acids. V lost 4 bases, J lost 4 bases, and 10 bases lay in between. From germline, CDR1 is MNHNS and CDR2 SASEGT. CDR3 nucleotides: TGTGCCAGCAGTGTTCGAGTTAGCTATGGCTACACCTTC. It yields the protein CASSVRVSYGYTF.

This clonotype showed up many times. The V gene is TRBV20-1, the J gene TRBJ1-2; TRBD1 might be the D (5 bases). This CDR3 has 14 amino acids. V was clipped by 0 bases and J by 5 bases, with 13 bases between them. Germline loops: CDR1 DFQATT, CDR2 SNEGSKA (reference sequence). The CDR3: CSARDLTDPYGYTF. The CDR3 DNA is TGCAGTGCTAGAGATCTGACAGACCCGTATGGCTACACCTTC.

This clonotype was seen many times. This chain links TRBV29-1 with TRBJ1-1, with 8 positions matching TRBD1. The trim removed 6 bases at V and 1 base at J, leaving 4 bases unmatched. Looked up from germline, CDR1 is SQVTM and CDR2 is ANQGSEA. This CDR3 spans 13 amino acids. The CDR3 sequence: CSVGDRRNTEAFF. CDR3 nucleotide sequence: TGCAGCGTGGGGGACAGGAGGAACACTGAAGCTTTCTTT. The variable domain in full, completed from reference TRBV29-1 and TRBJ1-1, reads SAVISQKPSRDICQRGTSLTIQCQVDSQVTMMFWYRQQPGQSLTLIATANQGSEATYESGFVIDKFPISRPNLTFSTLTVSNMSPEDSSIYLCSVGDRRNTEAFFGQGTRLTVV.

This clonotype showed up just a few times. CDR3 amino acids: CSVGRQGLSYEQYF. Written as DNA, the CDR3 is TGCAGCGTTGGTAGGCAGGGCCTCTCCTACGAGCAGTACTTC. This chain joins TRBV29-1 and TRBJ2-7; TRBD1 is a possible D gene (5 bases). CDR3 size: 14 residues. V was clipped by 4 bases and J by 0 bases, with 13 bases between them. Germline V gene sequence: CDR1 SQVTM, CDR2 ANQGSEA.

This clonotype appeared a few times. The V call is TRBV7-9, the J call TRBJ1-5; D not resolved. Trimming pared 4 bases from V and 9 bases from J, leaving 10 bases between. The CDR3 covers 12 residues. Looked up from germline, CDR1 is SEHNR and CDR2 is FQNEAQ (reference sequence). The CDR3 reads CASSSLSGPQHF. CDR3 bases: TGTGCCAGCAGCTCTCTATCGGGGCCCCAGCATTTT.

This clonotype was observed at least ten times. V is TRBV7-9 and J is TRBJ1-2; 10 bases are shared with TRBD1. The CDR3 consists of 15 residues. The germline V gene encodes CDR1 SEHNR and CDR2 FQNEAQ (reference sequence). The V gene end was trimmed by 4 bases and the J gene end by 4 bases; junction bases not matched to a gene: 6. The DNA of the CDR3 is TGTGCCAGCAGCTCCCGGGACAGGGGTGCCTATGGCTACACCTTC. Protein product: CASSSRDRGAYGYTF.

This clonotype has ten or more counts. The rearrangement uses TRBV2 and TRBJ1-5; 11 bases map to TRBD1. The CDR3 covers 15 residues. With V trimmed by 6 bases and J by 9 bases, 10 bases remained unmatched. The germline CDR1 and CDR2 sequences are SNHLY and FYNNEI. CDR3 DNA sequence: TGTGCCAGCAGGGACAGGGGGCAGACCTCGTGGCCCCAGCATTTT. Residues: CASRDRGQTSWPQHF.